This T cell receptor (beta chain) was retrieved from a study of blood T cell repertoires in COVID-19. Whole-study context: Acute-phase and convalescent COVID-19 samples originated in the United States, Italy and Spain. The cDNA or gDNA used as material had been derived from T cells, B-cell-depleted T cells, or PBMCs.

Authors' methods: Amplification of reference gene primers provided the estimated nucleated cell counts. The protocol was immunoSEQ multiplex PCR, while the TCRdb copy is restricted to in-frame clones and leaves out a portion. V, J and clone size were drawn from that table, and D and trimming were deduced from the DNA. This table has fewer than 250,000 clones, around four fifths appearing once. Enrolled during active infection, Seattle patients were then followed longitudinally. The V end lost 6 bases, the J end lost 5 bases, and 10 bases lay between the germline ends. This CDR3 has 12 residues. In germline, CDR1 is GTSNPN, CDR2 SVGIG (reference sequence).

This receptor was taken from a man between 60 and 75 years old with COVID-19, enrolled during active disease. The sequenced material came from peripheral blood. The chain is built from TRBV30 and TRBJ1-4; D gene ambiguous. The CDR3, as DNA: TGTGCCTGCCCCGACTCGAATGAAAAACTGTTTTTT. It codes for CACPDSNEKLFF.